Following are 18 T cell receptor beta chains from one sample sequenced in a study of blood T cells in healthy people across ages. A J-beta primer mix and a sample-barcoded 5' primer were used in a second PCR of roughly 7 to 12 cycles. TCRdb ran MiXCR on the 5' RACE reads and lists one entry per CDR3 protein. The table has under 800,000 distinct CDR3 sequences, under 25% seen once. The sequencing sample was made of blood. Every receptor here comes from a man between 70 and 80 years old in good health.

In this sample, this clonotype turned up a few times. The CDR3 DNA reads TGTGCCAGCAGTCGACGCCAGAACACTGAAGCTTTCTTT. Its translation is CASSRRQNTEAFF. This chain connects TRBV6-1 to TRBJ1-1; D is ambiguous. Germline assignment: CDR1 MNHNS and CDR2 SASEGT. This CDR3 region has 13 residues. V lost 5 bases, J lost 1 base, and 8 bases lay in between.

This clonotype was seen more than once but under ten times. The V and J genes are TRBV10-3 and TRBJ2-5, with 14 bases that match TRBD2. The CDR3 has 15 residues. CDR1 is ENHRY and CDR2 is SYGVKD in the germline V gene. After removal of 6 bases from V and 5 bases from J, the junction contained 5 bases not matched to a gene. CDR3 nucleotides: TGTGCCATCAGCGTGGGACTAGCGGGAGCGGAGACCCAGTACTTC. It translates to CAISVGLAGAETQYF.

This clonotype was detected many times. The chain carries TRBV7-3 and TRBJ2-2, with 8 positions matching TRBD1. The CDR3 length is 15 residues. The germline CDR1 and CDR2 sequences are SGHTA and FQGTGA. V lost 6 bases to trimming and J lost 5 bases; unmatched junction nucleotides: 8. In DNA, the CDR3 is TGTGCCAGCAGTACCGGGACAGGAGGAACCGGGGAGCTGTTTTTT. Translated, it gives CASSTGTGGTGELFF. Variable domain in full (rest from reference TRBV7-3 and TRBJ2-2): GAGVSQTPSNKVTEKGKYVELRCDPISGHTALYWYRQSLGQGPEFLIYFQGTGAADDSGLPNDRFFAVRPEGSVSTLKIQRTERGDSAVYLCASSTGTGGTGELFFGEGSRLTVL.

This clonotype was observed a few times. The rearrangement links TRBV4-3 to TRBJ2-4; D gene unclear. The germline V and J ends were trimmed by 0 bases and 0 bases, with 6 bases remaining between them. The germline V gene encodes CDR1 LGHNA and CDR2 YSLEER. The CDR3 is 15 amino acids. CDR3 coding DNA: TGCGCCAGCAGCCAAGATTTTGCAGCCAAAAACATTCAGTACTTC. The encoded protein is CASSQDFAAKNIQYF.

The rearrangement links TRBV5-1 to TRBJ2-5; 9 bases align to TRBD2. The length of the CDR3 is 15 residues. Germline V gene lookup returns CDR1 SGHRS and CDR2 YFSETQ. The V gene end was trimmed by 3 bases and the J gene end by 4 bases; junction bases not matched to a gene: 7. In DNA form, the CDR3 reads TGCGCCAGCAGCTGGGCTAGCGGGACTGGAGAGACCCAGTACTTC. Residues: CASSWASGTGETQYF.

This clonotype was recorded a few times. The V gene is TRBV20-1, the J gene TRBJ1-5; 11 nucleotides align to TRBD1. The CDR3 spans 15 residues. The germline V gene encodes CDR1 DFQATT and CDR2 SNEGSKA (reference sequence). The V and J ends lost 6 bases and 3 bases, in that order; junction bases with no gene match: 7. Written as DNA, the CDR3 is TGCAGTGCAACCGGGACAGGGGGTCCCAATCAGCCCCAGCATTTT. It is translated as CSATGTGGPNQPQHF.

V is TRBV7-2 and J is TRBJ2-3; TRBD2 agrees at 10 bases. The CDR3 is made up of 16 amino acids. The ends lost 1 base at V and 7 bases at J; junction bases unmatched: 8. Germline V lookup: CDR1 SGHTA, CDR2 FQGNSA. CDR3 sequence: CASSLVVAGGVNTQYF. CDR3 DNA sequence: TGTGCCAGCAGCTTAGTGGTAGCGGGAGGCGTGAATACGCAGTATTTT.

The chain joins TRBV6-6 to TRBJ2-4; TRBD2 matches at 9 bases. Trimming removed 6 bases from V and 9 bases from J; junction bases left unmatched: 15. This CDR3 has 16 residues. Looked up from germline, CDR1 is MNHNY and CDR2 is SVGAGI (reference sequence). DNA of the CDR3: TGTGCCAGCAGAGCGGGGGGAGTAGCGGGAGAGGTCATTCAGTACTTC. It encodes CASRAGGVAGEVIQYF.

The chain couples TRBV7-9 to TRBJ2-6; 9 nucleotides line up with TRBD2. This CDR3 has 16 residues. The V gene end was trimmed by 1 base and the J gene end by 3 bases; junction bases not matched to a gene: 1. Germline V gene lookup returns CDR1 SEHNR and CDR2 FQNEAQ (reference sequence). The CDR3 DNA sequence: TGTGCCAGCAGCTTAGGACTAGCGGATGGGGCCAACGTCCTGACTTTC. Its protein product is CASSLGLADGANVLTF.

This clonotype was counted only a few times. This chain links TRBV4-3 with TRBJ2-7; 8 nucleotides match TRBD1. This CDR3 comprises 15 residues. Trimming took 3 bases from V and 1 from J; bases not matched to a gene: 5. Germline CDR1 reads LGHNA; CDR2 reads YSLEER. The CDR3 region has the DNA TGCGCCAGCAGCCAGGACAGGGTGGGATCCTACGAGCAGTACTTC. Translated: CASSQDRVGSYEQYF.

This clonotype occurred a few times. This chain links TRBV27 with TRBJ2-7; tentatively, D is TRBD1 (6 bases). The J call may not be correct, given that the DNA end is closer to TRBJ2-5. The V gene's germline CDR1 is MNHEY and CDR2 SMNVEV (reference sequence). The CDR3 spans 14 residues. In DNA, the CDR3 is TGTGCCAGCTCGCTCCGGGACACTCAAGAGACCCAGTACTTC. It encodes CASSLRDTQETQYF.

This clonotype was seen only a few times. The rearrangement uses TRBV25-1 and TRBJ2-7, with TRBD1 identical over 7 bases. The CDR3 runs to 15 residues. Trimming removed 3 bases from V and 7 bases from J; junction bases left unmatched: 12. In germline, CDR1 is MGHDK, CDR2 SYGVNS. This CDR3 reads CASSEPGTANREQYF. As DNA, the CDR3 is TGTGCCAGCAGTGAGCCCGGGACAGCCAACCGGGAGCAGTACTTC.

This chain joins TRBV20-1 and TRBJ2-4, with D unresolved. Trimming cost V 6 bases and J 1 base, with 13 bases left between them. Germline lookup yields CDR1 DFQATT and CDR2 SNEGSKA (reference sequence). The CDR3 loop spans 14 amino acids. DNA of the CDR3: TGCAGTGCCGATTTACTTCTCGCCAAAAACATTCAGTACTTC. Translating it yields CSADLLLAKNIQYF.

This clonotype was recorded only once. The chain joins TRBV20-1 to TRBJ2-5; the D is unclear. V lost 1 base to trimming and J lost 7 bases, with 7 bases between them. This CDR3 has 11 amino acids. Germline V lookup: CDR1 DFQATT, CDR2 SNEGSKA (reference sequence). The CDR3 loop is CSARGPRTQYF. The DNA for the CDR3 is TGCAGTGCTAGAGGGCCCCGGACCCAGTACTTC.

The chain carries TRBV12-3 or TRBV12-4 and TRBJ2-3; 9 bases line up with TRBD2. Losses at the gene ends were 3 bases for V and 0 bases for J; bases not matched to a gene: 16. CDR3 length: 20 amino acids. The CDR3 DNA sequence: TGTGCCAGCAGTTTTATACCCAGGAGCGGGAGGCTTTCTAGCACAGATACGCAGTATTTT. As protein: CASSFIPRSGRLSSTDTQYF.

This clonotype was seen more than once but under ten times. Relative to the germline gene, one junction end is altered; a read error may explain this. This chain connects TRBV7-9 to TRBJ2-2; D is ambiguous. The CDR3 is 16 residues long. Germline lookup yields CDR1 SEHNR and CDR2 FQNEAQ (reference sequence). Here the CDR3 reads CAGSLGHPPNTGELFF. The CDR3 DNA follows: TGTGCCGGCAGCTTAGGGCATCCTCCGAACACCGGGGAGCTGTTTTTT.

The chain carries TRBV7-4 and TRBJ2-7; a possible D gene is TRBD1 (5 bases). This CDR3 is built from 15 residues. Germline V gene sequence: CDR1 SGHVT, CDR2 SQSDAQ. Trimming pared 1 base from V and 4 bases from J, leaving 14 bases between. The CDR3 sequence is CASSLVGRAPYEQYF. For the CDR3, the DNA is TGTGCCAGCAGCTTAGTTGGCAGGGCCCCTTACGAGCAGTACTTC.

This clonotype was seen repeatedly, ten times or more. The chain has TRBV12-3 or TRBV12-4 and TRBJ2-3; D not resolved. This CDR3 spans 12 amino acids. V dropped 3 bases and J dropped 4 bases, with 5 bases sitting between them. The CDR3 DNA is TGTGCCAGCAGTTTGTCCCCAGATACGCAGTATTTT. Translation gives CASSLSPDTQYF.